These 9 T cell receptor beta chains were sequenced from one sample in a study of vaccination and CD4 T cells after COVID-19. These receptors lack a known antigen. Once obtained from cultured CD4+ T cells, the DNA was sequenced using the Oncomine TCR Beta short-read assay. TCRdb ran MiXCR on the PCR reads and lists one entry per CDR3 protein. The sample has 7,500 to 9,500 distinct CDR3 sequences, about 51% seen once. As for treatment: approximately 9-day PBMC culture with coronavirus spike peptide pools or control peptides (ViraFEST assay). Source material: CD4+ T cells from blood, cultured in vitro. The receptors derive from a human donor who had recovered from COVID-19.

The rearrangement joins TRBV15 to TRBJ1-2, with a tentative D call TRBD1 (6 bases). The CDR3 extends over 17 amino acids. V lost 3 bases to trimming and J lost 6 bases, with 23 bases between them. Germline V gene lookup returns CDR1 LNHNV and CDR2 YYDKDF (reference sequence). CDR3 sequence: CATSSFGRGQGGDGYTF. The CDR3 coding sequence is TGTGCCACCAGCAGCTTCGGCCGGGGGCAAGGTGGCGATGGCTACACCTTC. Together with reference TRBV15 and TRBJ1-2, the CDR3 gives the full variable domain: DAMVIQNPRYQVTQFGKPVTLSCSQTLNHNVMYWYQQKSSQAPKLLFHYYDKDFNNEADTPDNFQSRRPNTSFCFLDIRSPGLGDTAMYLCATSSFGRGQGGDGYTFGSGTRLTVV.

The chain carries TRBV19 and TRBJ1-1, with TRBD1 as a possible D gene (6 bases). V was shortened by 2 bases and J by 4 bases, with 20 bases between the two germline ends. Germline values: CDR1 LNHDA, CDR2 SQIVND (reference sequence). This CDR3 region has 17 residues. CDR3 region: CASSIRGAHRVGTEAFF. The DNA for the CDR3 is TGTGCCAGTAGTATAAGGGGGGCCCACCGTGTTGGCACTGAAGCTTTCTTT.

The rearrangement links TRBV15 to TRBJ1-5, with no clear D. CDR1 and CDR2 from the germline V gene are LNHNV and YYDKDF (reference sequence). CDR3 length equals 12 residues. V was pared by 5 bases and J by 4 bases, with 6 bases between. The CDR3: CATSEINQPQHF. The CDR3 DNA sequence: TGTGCCACCAGCGAAATAAATCAGCCCCAGCATTTT.

V and J are TRBV20-1 and TRBJ2-3, with 11 bases that match TRBD2. The CDR3 runs to 15 residues. With V trimmed by 2 bases and J by 6 bases, 7 bases remained unmatched. Germline V gene lookup returns CDR1 DFQATT and CDR2 SNEGSKA (reference sequence). The CDR3 loop reads CSARRWASGRDTQYF. CDR3 sequence (DNA): TGCAGTGCTAGACGGTGGGCTAGCGGGAGGGATACGCAGTATTTT.

The chain recombines TRBV7-2 with TRBJ1-2, with 12 nucleotides matching TRBD1. Per the germline V gene, CDR1 is SGHTA and CDR2 is FQGNSA. The CDR3 is 13 amino acids. Losses at the gene ends were 5 bases for V and 12 bases for J; bases not matched to a gene: 7. The CDR3 bases are TGTGCCAGCAGCGCGGGACAGGGGGCTCTGAACACCTTC. Its protein is CASSAGQGALNTF.

The chain employs TRBV20-1 and TRBJ1-1; D is uncertain. Germline CDR1 is DFQATT and CDR2 is SNEGSKA (reference sequence). V was shortened by 5 bases and J by 2 bases, with 6 bases between the two germline ends. CDR3 length equals 11 residues. CDR3 sequence: CSALINTEAFF. CDR3 sequence (DNA): TGCAGTGCTTTGATCAACACTGAAGCTTTCTTT.

This chain connects TRBV20-1 to TRBJ2-5; a weak D match, TRBD1 (7 bases). V lost 3 bases and J lost 13, with 24 bases in between. CDR3 length equals 14 residues. Per the germline V gene, CDR1 is DFQATT and CDR2 is SNEGSKA (reference sequence). In nucleotides, the CDR3 is TGCAGTGCTAGCACGGGACTTTTAGGGGGCCCTGGGTACTTC. It translates to CSASTGLLGGPGYF.

The chain combines TRBV21-1 with TRBJ2-3; the table's TRBD1 call for D was not verified on the DNA. TRBV21-1 is labeled a pseudogene. CDR3 size: 15 residues. Here the CDR3 DNA reads TGTGCCAGCAGCACCTTACAGGGGGAGGCAGATACGCAGTATTTT. Translation: CASSTLQGEADTQYF.

The gene calls are TRBV7-2 and TRBJ1-6; tentatively, D is TRBD1 (5 bases). The length of the CDR3 is 12 residues. V shed 5 bases and J shed 9 bases, with 8 bases lying between them. The germline CDR1 and CDR2 sequences are SGHTA and FQGNSA. CDR3 nucleotide sequence: TGTGCCAGCAGCAGGGACCGTTCACCCCTCCACTTT. Its translation is CASSRDRSPLHF.